These 20 T cell receptor beta chains originate from one sample sequenced in a study of human T cells and chemical hapten exposure. MiXCR, applied by TCRdb to the RACE reads, yields one record per CDR3 protein. The data show 250,000 or so distinct CDR3 sequences, with about 7.7% seen just once and less than 1.5% held by the top ten. Specified time point: pre-sensitization, week 0. The treatment denotes: therapeutic diphenylcyclopropenone sensitization with weekly scalp DPC. The sequences come from whole blood, collected in connection with sensitization to the hapten diphenylcyclopropenone (DPC). These receptors were collected from a man aged 18 to 29 with alopecia areata. Some clones in this sample may be carry-over from other donors' samples.

This clonotype was seen only a few times. The chain recombines TRBV7-9 with TRBJ2-7, with D tentatively TRBD2 (6 bases). From germline, CDR1 is SEHNR and CDR2 FQNEAQ (reference sequence). CDR3 length: 15 amino acids. Trimming cost V 10 bases and J 4 bases, with 23 bases left between them. CDR3 sequence reads: CATLVTGPGRYEQYF. In DNA, the CDR3 is TGTGCCACCCTCGTGACGGGACCGGGGAGGTACGAGCAGTACTTC.

This sequence joins TRBV4-1 and TRBJ2-6, with D possibly being TRBD2 (6 bases). CDR1 and CDR2 from the germline V gene are MGHRA and YSYEKL. The CDR3 extends over 15 amino acids. Trimming stripped 1 base from V and 2 bases from J, with 6 bases between. For the CDR3, the DNA is TGCGCCAGCAGCCAAGCGGGGGCTGGGGCCAACGTCCTGACTTTC. Its protein is CASSQAGAGANVLTF.

The rearrangement links TRBV7-2 to TRBJ2-7; a weak D match, TRBD2 (6 bases). This CDR3 contains 13 residues. V was clipped by 5 bases and J by 3 bases, with 11 bases between them. The germline gives CDR1 SGHTA, CDR2 FQGNSA. The CDR3 reads CASSPGLLYEQYF. CDR3 nucleotides: TGTGCCAGCAGCCCGGGACTCCTCTACGAGCAGTACTTC.

This clonotype was counted between two and nine times. The genes are TRBV5-1 and TRBJ1-6; maybe TRBD1 (5 bases). Trimming removed 4 bases at V and 10 bases at J, with 21 bases between. There are 16 residues in the CDR3. Germline assignment: CDR1 SGHRS and CDR2 YFSETQ. The CDR3: CASSRDRAATGSPLHF. The CDR3 DNA is TGCGCCAGCAGCCGAGACAGAGCCGCGACTGGGTCACCCCTCCACTTT.

This clonotype occurred many times. The chain combines TRBV11-1 with TRBJ1-1; TRBD1 is a possible D gene (6 bases). From germline, CDR1 is SGHAT and CDR2 FQDESV (reference sequence). The CDR3 extends over 14 amino acids. Trimming took 2 bases from V and 6 from J, leaving 13 bases between them. Here the CDR3 DNA reads TGTGCCAGCAGCTTAAACAGGGTAAGATCTGAAGCTTTCTTT. The encoded protein is CASSLNRVRSEAFF.

This sequence joins TRBV10-3 and TRBJ2-1, with a weak D call TRBD1 (5 bases). Germline CDR1 ENHRY, CDR2 SYGVKD. Trimming shortened V by 6 bases and J by 2 bases, and 14 bases separated the two germline ends. The CDR3 covers 15 residues. CDR3 protein: CAIREIDSPYNEQFF. The DNA for the CDR3 is TGTGCCATCAGGGAGATCGACAGCCCCTACAATGAGCAGTTCTTC.

This clonotype appeared many times. J is TRBJ2-5 and V is TRBV7-2, with 12 bases matching TRBD2. CDR1 and CDR2 (germline): SGHTA, FQGNSA. The CDR3 length is 17 residues. The V segment lost 2 bases and the J segment 4 bases; nucleotides outside the gene matches: 8. CDR3 sequence: CASSLSASGGAVETQYF. CDR3 nucleotide sequence: TGTGCCAGCAGCTTATCGGCTAGCGGGGGGGCGGTAGAGACCCAGTACTTC.

Many counts were recorded for this clonotype. The V gene is TRBV25-1, the J gene TRBJ2-5; TRBD1 matches 8 bases. The junction had 2 bases not matched to a gene; V was cut back by 6 bases and J by 2 bases. There are 13 residues in the CDR3. CDR1 MGHDK and CDR2 SYGVNS come from the germline V gene. CDR3 nucleotide sequence: TGTGCCAGCAGCGACAGGGGTCAAGAGACCCAGTACTTC. This sequence encodes CASSDRGQETQYF.

This clonotype was detected only a few times. This chain uses TRBV27 with TRBJ1-6; no clear D. Germline-derived CDR1 and CDR2 are MNHEY and SMNVEV (reference sequence). The CDR3 has 15 residues. The ends were cut back, 6 bases at V and 5 bases at J, with 14 bases in the middle. CDR3 nucleotide sequence: TGTGCCAGCAGCAATATCGGGATCCATAATTCACCCCTCCACTTT. Translation gives CASSNIGIHNSPLHF.

Many counts were recorded for this clonotype. The gene calls are TRBV9 and TRBJ2-6; D might be TRBD1 or TRBD2, each matching 5 bases. The CDR3 extends over 16 amino acids. Trimming removed 4 bases at V and 4 bases at J, with 15 bases between. CDR1 and CDR2 from the germline V gene are SGDLS and YYNGEE. The CDR3 protein is CASSLRGESGANVLTF. In DNA, the CDR3 is TGTGCCAGCAGCCTAAGAGGGGAATCCGGGGCCAACGTCCTGACTTTC.

This clonotype was detected many times. The V call is TRBV29-1, the J call TRBJ2-2; 8 bases match TRBD2. Germline V CDR1 and CDR2: SQVTM, ANQGSEA. The V and J ends lost 7 bases and 1 base, in that order; junction bases with no gene match: 17. The CDR3 length is 18 residues. The CDR3: CSAGFLEAGGQNTGELFF. The CDR3 DNA reads as TGCAGCGCCGGCTTCTTAGAGGCGGGGGGTCAGAACACCGGGGAGCTGTTTTTT.

This clonotype was detected a few times. V gene TRBV7-3 combines with J gene TRBJ2-3; TRBD2 agrees at 7 bases. Unmatched junction bases numbered 6, after V lost 5 bases and J lost 4 bases. CDR3 length: 14 residues. The germline V gene has CDR1 SGHTA and CDR2 FQGTGA. The CDR3 is CASSAGDPPDTQYF. CDR3 nucleotide sequence: TGTGCCAGCAGCGCGGGGGACCCACCAGATACGCAGTATTTT.

This clonotype came up many times. This chain connects TRBV4-3 to TRBJ1-1; 7 nucleotides line up with TRBD1. Germline V lookup: CDR1 LGHNA, CDR2 YSLEER. V gave up 3 bases and J gave up 2 bases; unmatched junction bases: 3. This CDR3 comprises 14 residues. CDR3 sequence reads: CASSQRTGNTEAFF. In DNA form, the CDR3 reads TGCGCCAGCAGCCAGAGGACAGGTAACACTGAAGCTTTCTTT.

There are a few counts of this clonotype. J is TRBJ2-5 and V is TRBV4-3; D gene uncertain. Trimming took off 0 bases at V and 5 bases at J, with 13 bases between the two ends. The CDR3 sequence is 15 residues long. Germline V CDR1 and CDR2: LGHNA, YSLEER. The CDR3 region has the DNA TGCGCCAGCAGCCAAGATTCGATGGTCTGGGAGACCCAGTACTTC. This gives the protein CASSQDSMVWETQYF.

This chain joins TRBV3-1 and TRBJ2-4; 9 bases match TRBD1. CDR3 length equals 15 residues. Per germline, CDR1 LGHDT and CDR2 YNNKEL (reference sequence). Germline trimming cut 1 base from V and 5 bases from J; bases unmatched to any gene: 3. The CDR3 DNA sequence: TGTGCCAGCAGCCAAGCGCGGGACAGGGAAAACATTCAGTACTTC. Translation gives CASSQARDRENIQYF.

V usage is TRBV3-1 and J usage is TRBJ2-1; 11 positions agree with TRBD2. After removal of 0 bases from V and 7 bases from J, the junction contained 8 bases not matched to a gene. Per the germline V gene, CDR1 is LGHDT and CDR2 is YNNKEL (reference sequence). The CDR3 consists of 17 residues. The CDR3 DNA follows: TGTGCCAGCAGCCAAGATCCCTCTAGCGGGGGGTGGAATGAGCAGTTCTTC. Translation: CASSQDPSSGGWNEQFF.

This clonotype was found many times. This chain connects TRBV28 to TRBJ1-4, with TRBD1 matching 7 bases. Germline V lookup: CDR1 MDHEN, CDR2 SYDVKM. Trimming removed 6 bases from V and 6 bases from J; junction bases left unmatched: 7. The CDR3 spans 14 residues. The CDR3 sequence: CASSEQGFDEKLFF. CDR3 bases: TGTGCCAGCAGCGAACAGGGGTTTGATGAAAAACTGTTTTTT.

The chain has TRBV5-6 and TRBJ1-1; tentatively, D is TRBD1 (6 bases). The germline V and J ends were trimmed by 1 base and 0 bases, with 10 bases remaining between them. CDR1 is SGHDT and CDR2 is YYEEEE in the germline V gene. This CDR3 has 15 amino acids. The CDR3 nucleotides read TGTGCCAGCAGCTTGACAGGGAGGATGAACACTGAAGCTTTCTTT. Translating gives CASSLTGRMNTEAFF.

J is TRBJ2-7 and V is TRBV6-5; tentatively, D is TRBD2 (6 bases). Deletions cut 5 bases from V and 4 bases from J, with 12 bases between. There are 13 residues in the CDR3. Germline V lookup: CDR1 MNHEY, CDR2 SVGAGI. The CDR3 DNA sequence: TGTGCCAGCAGTCCCGGGGGTGAATACGAGCAGTACTTC. Translated: CASSPGGEYEQYF.

The sample holds many counts of this clonotype. The chain joins TRBV5-5 to TRBJ1-5, with D unclear. V was pared by 0 bases and J by 10 bases, with 17 bases between. The CDR3 consists of 15 residues. CDR1 SGHKS and CDR2 YYEKEE come from the germline V gene (reference sequence). The CDR3 DNA follows: TGTGCCAGCAGCTTGGTGTTCGGTGTCACAAATCCCCAGCATTTT. It specifies CASSLVFGVTNPQHF.